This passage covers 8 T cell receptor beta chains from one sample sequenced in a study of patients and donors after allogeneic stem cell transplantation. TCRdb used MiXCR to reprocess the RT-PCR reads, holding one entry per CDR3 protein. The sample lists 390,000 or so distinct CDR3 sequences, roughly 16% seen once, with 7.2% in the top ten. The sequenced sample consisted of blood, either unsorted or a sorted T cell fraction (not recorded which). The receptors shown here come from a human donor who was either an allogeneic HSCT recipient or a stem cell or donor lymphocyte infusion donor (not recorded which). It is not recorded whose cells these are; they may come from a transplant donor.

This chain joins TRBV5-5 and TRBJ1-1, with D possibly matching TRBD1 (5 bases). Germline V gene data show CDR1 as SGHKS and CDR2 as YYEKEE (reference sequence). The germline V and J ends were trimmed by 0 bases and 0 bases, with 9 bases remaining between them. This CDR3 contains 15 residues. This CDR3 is CASSLGQGLNTEAFF. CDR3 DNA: TGTGCCAGCAGCTTGGGTCAGGGCCTGAACACTGAAGCTTTCTTT.

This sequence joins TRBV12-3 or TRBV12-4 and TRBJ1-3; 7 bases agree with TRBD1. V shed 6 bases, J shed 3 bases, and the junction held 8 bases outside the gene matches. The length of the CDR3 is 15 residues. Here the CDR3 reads CASSNGQDSGNTIYF. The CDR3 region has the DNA TGTGCCAGCAGCAATGGACAGGATAGTGGAAACACCATATATTTT.

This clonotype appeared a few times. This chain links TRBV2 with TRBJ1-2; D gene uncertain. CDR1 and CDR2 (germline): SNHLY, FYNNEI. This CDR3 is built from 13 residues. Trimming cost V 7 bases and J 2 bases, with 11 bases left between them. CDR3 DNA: TGTGCCAGCACCGACGGAAGGAACTATGGCTACACCTTC. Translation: CASTDGRNYGYTF.

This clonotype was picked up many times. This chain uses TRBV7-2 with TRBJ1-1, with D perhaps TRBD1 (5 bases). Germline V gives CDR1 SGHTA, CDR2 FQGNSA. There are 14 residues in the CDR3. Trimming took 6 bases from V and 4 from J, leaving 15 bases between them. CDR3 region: CASSSRAGGTEAFF. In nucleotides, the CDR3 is TGTGCCAGCAGTTCTCGGGCTGGGGGCACTGAAGCTTTCTTT.

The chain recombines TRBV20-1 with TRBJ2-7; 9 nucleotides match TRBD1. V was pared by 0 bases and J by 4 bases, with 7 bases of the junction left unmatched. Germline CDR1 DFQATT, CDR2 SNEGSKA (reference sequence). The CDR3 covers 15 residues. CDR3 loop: CSARDEGTGIYEQYF. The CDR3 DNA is TGCAGTGCTAGAGATGAAGGGACAGGGATTTACGAGCAGTACTTC.

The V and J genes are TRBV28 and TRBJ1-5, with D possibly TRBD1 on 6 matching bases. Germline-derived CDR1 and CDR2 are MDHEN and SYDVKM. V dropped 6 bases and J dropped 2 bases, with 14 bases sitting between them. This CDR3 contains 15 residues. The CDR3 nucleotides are TGTGCCAGCAGATACCAGGGGAGTCGCAATCAGCCCCAGCATTTT. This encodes CASRYQGSRNQPQHF. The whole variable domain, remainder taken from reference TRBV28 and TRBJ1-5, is DVKVTQSSRYLVKRTGEKVFLECVQDMDHENMFWYRQDPGLGLRLIYFSYDVKMKEKGDIPEGYSVSREKKERFSLILESASTNQTSMYLCASRYQGSRNQPQHFGDGTRLSIL.

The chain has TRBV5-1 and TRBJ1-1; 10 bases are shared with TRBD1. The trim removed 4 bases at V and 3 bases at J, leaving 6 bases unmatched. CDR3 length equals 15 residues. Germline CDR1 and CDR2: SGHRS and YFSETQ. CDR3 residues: CASSEGDRGDTEAFF. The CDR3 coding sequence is TGCGCCAGCAGCGAGGGGGACAGGGGCGACACTGAAGCTTTCTTT. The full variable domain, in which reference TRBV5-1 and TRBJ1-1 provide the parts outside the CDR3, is KAGVTQTPRYLIKTRGQQVTLSCSPISGHRSVSWYQQTPGQGLQFLFEYFSETQRNKGNFPGRFSGRQFSNSRSEMNVSTLELGDSALYLCASSEGDRGDTEAFFGQGTRLTVV.

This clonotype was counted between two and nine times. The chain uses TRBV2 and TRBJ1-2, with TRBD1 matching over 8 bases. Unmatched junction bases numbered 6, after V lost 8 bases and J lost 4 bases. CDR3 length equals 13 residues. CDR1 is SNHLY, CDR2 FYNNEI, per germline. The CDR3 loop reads CASPRTGIYGYTF. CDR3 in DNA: TGTGCCAGCCCCCGGACAGGGATCTATGGCTACACCTTC.